The 21 T cell receptor beta chains in this list originate from one sample, sequenced in a study of blood T cell repertoires in COVID-19. Assay used: immunoSEQ multiplex PCR; TCRdb lists only in-frame clones, some missing. The sample shows roughly 160,000 clones, 90% to 95% of them seen only once. The source material was peripheral blood. The receptors originated from a man in his fifties or sixties with acute or convalescent COVID-19.

The V and J genes are TRBV6-1 and TRBJ2-7, with TRBD1 matching 8 bases. This CDR3 comprises 15 residues. Germline assignment: CDR1 MNHNS and CDR2 SASEGT. V gave up 3 bases and J gave up 4 bases; unmatched junction bases: 8. DNA for the CDR3: TGTGCCAGCAGTGAGGGGAGACAGGGGTATTACGAGCAGTACGTC. Translating it yields CASSEGRQGYYEQYV.

The rearrangement links TRBV29-1 to TRBJ2-7, with D maybe TRBD1 (6 bases). This CDR3 comprises 13 residues. Trimming removed 4 bases at V and 6 bases at J, with 16 bases between. Germline values: CDR1 SQVTM, CDR2 ANQGSEA. CDR3 in DNA: TGCAGCGTTGGGGTAGGGGGATCAGGCGAGCAGTACTTC. Amino acid sequence: CSVGVGGSGEQYF.

The chain's CDR3 is CATSRDMRGGYTF. CDR3 coding DNA: TGTGCCACCAGCAGAGATATGAGAGGTGGCTACACCTTC. This sequence joins TRBV15 and TRBJ1-2; D call uncertain. Germline V gene lookup returns CDR1 LNHNV and CDR2 YYDKDF (reference sequence). V gave up 0 bases and J gave up 7 bases, with 9 bases separating them. The CDR3 totals 13 residues.

The chain is built from TRBV24-1 and TRBJ2-2; 12 bases agree with TRBD2. V gave up 3 bases and J gave up 4 bases; unmatched junction bases: 2. The CDR3 runs 16 residues. Germline lookup yields CDR1 KGHDR and CDR2 SFDVKD. In DNA, the CDR3 is TGTGCCACCAGTGATGGACTAGCGGGGCTCACCGGGGAGCTGTTTTTT. It is translated as CATSDGLAGLTGELFF.

The chain employs TRBV29-1 and TRBJ1-1; 11 nucleotides match TRBD1. CDR1 SQVTM and CDR2 ANQGSEA come from the germline V gene. The CDR3 sequence is 13 residues long. V gave up 4 bases and J gave up 4 bases; unmatched junction bases: 2. CDR3 sequence reads: CSVGGTGGTEAFF. The CDR3 DNA follows: TGCAGCGTTGGTGGGACAGGGGGCACTGAAGCTTTCTTT.

The chain combines TRBV3-1 (or the pseudogene TRBV3-2) with TRBJ1-1; D gene uncertain. The V gene's germline CDR1 is LGHDT and CDR2 YNNKEL (reference sequence). The CDR3 covers 14 residues. Trimming took off 1 base at V and 0 bases at J, with 6 bases between the two ends. This CDR3 reads CASSQVQMNTEAFF. CDR3 DNA sequence: TGTGCCAGCAGCCAAGTCCAGATGAACACTGAAGCTTTCTTT.

The J gene is TRBJ1-6, the V gene TRBV7-3; 9 positions match TRBD1. V lost 4 bases to trimming and J lost 7 bases; unmatched junction nucleotides: 5. From germline, CDR1 is SGHTA and CDR2 FQGTGA. The CDR3 contains 15 residues. The CDR3 reads CASSSTGTGNSPLHF. In DNA form, the CDR3 reads TGTGCCAGCAGCTCTACCGGGACAGGGAATTCACCCCTCCACTTT.

V usage is TRBV5-4 and J usage is TRBJ2-7; 8 bases agree with TRBD1. V was clipped by 2 bases and J by 4 bases; unmatched bases: 11. CDR1 is SGHNT, CDR2 YYREEE, per germline (reference sequence). This CDR3 is 16 amino acids long. CDR3 nucleotide sequence: TGTGCCAGCAGCTTACTCGGACAGGGTGGTAGGTACGAGCAGTACTTC. It yields the protein CASSLLGQGGRYEQYF.

The chain employs TRBV2 and TRBJ1-5; 10 bases align to TRBD1. Looked up from germline, CDR1 is SNHLY and CDR2 is FYNNEI. This CDR3 is 14 amino acids long. Losses at the gene ends were 5 bases for V and 7 bases for J; bases not matched to a gene: 5. The CDR3: CASSYDRGRQPQHF. The CDR3 coding sequence is TGTGCCAGCAGTTATGACAGGGGGCGGCAGCCCCAGCATTTT.

This clone was picked up a small number of times. The J gene is TRBJ2-5, the V gene TRBV7-9; 8 bases match TRBD1. The trim removed 0 bases at V and 5 bases at J, leaving 2 bases unmatched. Germline CDR1 is SEHNR and CDR2 is FQNEAQ (reference sequence). The CDR3 length is 14 residues. CDR3 nucleotide sequence: TGTGCCAGCAGCTTAGCTGACAGGGGTGAGACCCAGTACTTC. Its protein is CASSLADRGETQYF.

This clone was seen a single time. The rearrangement links TRBV7-8 to TRBJ2-3; D gene unclear. Germline V CDR1 and CDR2: SGHVS, FQNEAQ. This CDR3 is 15 amino acids long. With 2 bases removed from V and 6 bases from J, the gap between germline ends came to 15 bases. CDR3 nucleotide sequence: TGTGCCAGCAGCTTATTAGCTAGGCCCCTCGATACGCAGTATTTT. Encoded protein: CASSLLARPLDTQYF.

This rearrangement joins TRBV7-9 to TRBJ2-5; 10 bases map to TRBD2. V was clipped by 3 bases and J by 5 bases; unmatched bases: 9. This CDR3 is built from 16 residues. CDR1 and CDR2 from the germline V gene are SEHNR and FQNEAQ (reference sequence). CDR3 loop: CASSLRSGGAYETQYF. The CDR3 region has the DNA TGTGCCAGCAGCTTGAGGAGCGGGGGGGCCTATGAGACCCAGTACTTC.

The chain combines TRBV7-3 with TRBJ2-5; TRBD1 matches 11 bases. The CDR3 spans 16 residues. With V trimmed by 2 bases and J by 4 bases, 6 bases remained unmatched. Germline V CDR1 and CDR2: SGHTA, FQGTGA. In nucleotides, the CDR3 is TGTGCCAGCAGCTTATTTGGGACAGGGGGTGGAGAGACCCAGTACTTC. Translation: CASSLFGTGGGETQYF.

The J gene is TRBJ2-3, the V gene TRBV7-9; TRBD1 is a possible D gene (7 bases). Per the germline V gene, CDR1 is SEHNR and CDR2 is FQNEAQ (reference sequence). V lost 5 bases and J 2 bases, leaving 17 bases between the germline ends. The length of the CDR3 is 16 residues. CDR3 residues: CASSPMQGGYTDTQYF. In DNA form, the CDR3 reads TGTGCCAGCAGCCCCATGCAGGGGGGATACACAGATACGCAGTATTTT.

The chain joins TRBV11-2 to TRBJ2-3, with TRBD2 matching 7 bases. Germline V gene data show CDR1 as SGHAT and CDR2 as FQNNGV. V lost 1 base and J lost 5; bases outside the gene matches: 6. The CDR3 is made up of 15 amino acids. CDR3 sequence reads: CASSLGPQRGDTQYF. The CDR3 DNA reads as TGTGCCAGCAGCTTAGGACCCCAGCGGGGAGATACGCAGTATTTT.

The V gene is TRBV7-9, the J gene TRBJ1-2; 10 positions agree with TRBD1. From germline, CDR1 is SEHNR and CDR2 FQNEAQ (reference sequence). There are 18 residues in the CDR3. With 4 bases clipped from V and 1 base from J, the junction kept 12 bases outside the gene matches. CDR3 amino acids: CASSSSRDRGKVNYGYTF. CDR3 DNA: TGTGCCAGCAGCTCAAGCAGGGACAGGGGCAAGGTTAACTATGGCTACACCTTC.

The rearrangement joins TRBV4-1 to TRBJ2-2, with TRBD1 matching 8 bases. From germline, CDR1 is MGHRA and CDR2 YSYEKL. The CDR3 is made up of 16 amino acids. V was clipped by 6 bases and J by 4 bases; unmatched bases: 10. CDR3: CASSRRTGKSTGELFF. In DNA, the CDR3 is TGCGCCAGCAGTCGACGGACAGGGAAGAGCACCGGGGAGCTGTTTTTT.

This chain connects TRBV2 to TRBJ2-5; D is ambiguous. Germline V gene data show CDR1 as SNHLY and CDR2 as FYNNEI. This CDR3 is 14 amino acids long. Trimming left V 5 bases short and J 5 bases short, with 15 bases between. The CDR3 reads CASSPGSELETQYF. CDR3 nucleotide sequence: TGTGCCAGCAGTCCCGGGTCTGAATTGGAGACCCAGTACTTC.

The CDR3, as DNA: TGTGCCAGCAGTCAGCGGCCCCAAGAGACCCAGTACTTC. This translates into CASSQRPQETQYF. The rearrangement joins TRBV11-2 to TRBJ2-5, with D maybe TRBD2 (5 bases). In germline, CDR1 is SGHAT, CDR2 FQNNGV. This CDR3 spans 13 amino acids. Between the trimmed V and J ends, which lost 6 bases and 1 base, there was a span of 9 bases.

The rearrangement links TRBV6-2 or TRBV6-3 to TRBJ2-2; maybe TRBD2 (6 bases). The CDR3 has 16 amino acids. CDR1 is MNHEY and CDR2 is SVGEGT in the germline V gene. V dropped 6 bases and J dropped 0 bases, with 14 bases sitting between them. CDR3 sequence: CASSTISGPNTGELFF. The CDR3 nucleotides are TGTGCCAGCAGCACTATTAGCGGCCCGAACACCGGGGAGCTGTTTTTT.

The V and J genes are TRBV6-2 or TRBV6-3 and TRBJ2-7; TRBD2 might be the D (7 bases). V was trimmed by 4 bases and J by 2 bases, leaving 9 bases between them. This CDR3 is 13 amino acids long. Germline V gene lookup returns CDR1 MNHEY and CDR2 SVGEGT. The CDR3 sequence: CASSWGGTYEQYF. The CDR3 DNA reads TGTGCCAGCAGTTGGGGGGGCACCTACGAGCAGTACTTC.